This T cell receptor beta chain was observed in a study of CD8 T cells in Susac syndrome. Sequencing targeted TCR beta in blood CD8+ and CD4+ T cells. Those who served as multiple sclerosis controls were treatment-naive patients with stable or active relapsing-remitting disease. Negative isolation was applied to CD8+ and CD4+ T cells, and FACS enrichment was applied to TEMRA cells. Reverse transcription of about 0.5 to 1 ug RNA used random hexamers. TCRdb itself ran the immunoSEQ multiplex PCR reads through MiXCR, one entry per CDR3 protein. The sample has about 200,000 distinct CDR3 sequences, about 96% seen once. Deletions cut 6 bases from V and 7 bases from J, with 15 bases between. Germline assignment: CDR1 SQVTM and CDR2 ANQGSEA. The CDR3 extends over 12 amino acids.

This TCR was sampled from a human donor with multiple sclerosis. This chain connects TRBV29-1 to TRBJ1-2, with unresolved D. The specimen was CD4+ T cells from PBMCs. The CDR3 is CSVEEAEGGYTF. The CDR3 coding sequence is TGCAGCGTGGAGGAGGCGGAAGGTGGCTACACCTTC.